This section outlines one T cell receptor (beta chain) sequence together with its context. The sequenced template was cDNA made from the entire isolated RNA. Clones were sequenced by immunoSEQ multiplex PCR, and TCRdb holds only the in-frame ones, with some missing. This table has about 340,000 clones, roughly 8% appearing once. The J segment lost 0 bases and the V segment lost 2 bases, leaving 3 bases of the junction unmatched. Per the germline V gene, CDR1 is KGHSH and CDR2 is LQKENI. The CDR3 spans 15 residues. The data belong to a study of beta chain features in type 1 diabetes. The sample taken for sequencing was central memory CD4+ T cells from blood. The receptor was isolated from a young woman in good health. V usage is TRBV18 and J usage is TRBJ1-1; 7 bases are shared with TRBD1. The CDR3 nucleotides are TGTGCCAGCTCACCAACAGGGGTCTTGAACACTGAAGCTTTCTTT. It translates to CASSPTGVLNTEAFF.